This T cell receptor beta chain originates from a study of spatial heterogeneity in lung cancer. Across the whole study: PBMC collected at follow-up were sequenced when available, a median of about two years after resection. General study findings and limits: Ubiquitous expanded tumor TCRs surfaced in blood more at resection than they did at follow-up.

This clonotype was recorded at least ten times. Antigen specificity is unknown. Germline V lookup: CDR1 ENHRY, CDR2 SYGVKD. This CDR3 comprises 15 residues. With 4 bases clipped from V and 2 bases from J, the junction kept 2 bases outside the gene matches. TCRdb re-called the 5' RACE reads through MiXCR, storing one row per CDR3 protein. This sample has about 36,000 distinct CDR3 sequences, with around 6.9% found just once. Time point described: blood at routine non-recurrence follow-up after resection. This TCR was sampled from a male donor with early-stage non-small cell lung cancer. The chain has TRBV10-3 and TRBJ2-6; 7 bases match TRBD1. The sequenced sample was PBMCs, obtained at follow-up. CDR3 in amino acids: CAISAGTAGANVLTF. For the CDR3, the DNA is TGTGCCATCAGTGCCGGGACAGCTGGGGCCAACGTCCTGACTTTC.